The clone carrying this T cell receptor beta chain was picked up one time. Antigen: not known. This sample is part of a study of metastatic and nonmetastatic thyroid tumors. Study-wide findings and caveats: Significantly greater TCR beta diversity was reportedly found in malignant thyroid tumors than in benign nodules (in blood and tumor).

Original analysis: Clinicopathological groups supplied CDR3 differences that were used to build a distant-metastasis classifier for papillary thyroid cancer. MiXCR reprocessed the PCR reads for TCRdb. TCRdb assigned the V and J calls; the authors' analysis was not used. The repertoire includes around 25,000 clones, 20% to 25% of them detected once, and roughly 4.4% sits in the top ten. V dropped 0 bases and J dropped 1; count of bases not matched to a gene: 5. The CDR3 spans 18 residues. Germline CDR1 reads LNHNV; CDR2 reads YYDKDF (reference sequence). Each patient went into thyroid surgery without having received any treatment.

Sequencing used adjacent normal tissue. This chain links TRBV15 with TRBJ2-2, with 10 positions matching TRBD2. The TCR sequence derives from a female donor with papillary thyroid cancer or a benign thyroid nodule (not recorded which). Some clones in this sample may be carry-over from other donors' samples. CDR3 amino acids: CATSRDMASGRNTGELFF. The CDR3 DNA reads TGTGCCACCAGCAGAGATATGGCTAGCGGGAGGAACACCGGGGAGCTGTTTTTT.